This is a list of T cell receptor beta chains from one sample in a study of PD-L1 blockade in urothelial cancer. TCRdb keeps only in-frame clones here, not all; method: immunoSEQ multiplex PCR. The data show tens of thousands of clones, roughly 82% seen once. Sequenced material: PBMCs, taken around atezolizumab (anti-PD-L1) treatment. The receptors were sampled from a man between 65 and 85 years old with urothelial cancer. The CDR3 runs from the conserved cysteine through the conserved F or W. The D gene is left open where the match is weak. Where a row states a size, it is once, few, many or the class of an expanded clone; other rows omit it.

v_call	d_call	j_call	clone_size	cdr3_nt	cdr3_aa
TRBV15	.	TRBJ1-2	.	TGTGCCACCAGCAGAGATTTTTCCCAGGAAGCCTATGGCTACACCTTC	CATSRDFSQEAYGYTF
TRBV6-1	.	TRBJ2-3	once	TGTGCCAGCAAGTGGGGGGTCTGGGGCACAGATACGCAGTATTTT	CASKWGVWGTDTQYF
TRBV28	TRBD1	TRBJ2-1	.	TGTGCCAGCAGCCCGGACAGGGCCTTCGACAATGAGCAGTTCTTC	CASSPDRAFDNEQFF
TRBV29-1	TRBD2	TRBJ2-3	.	TGCAGCGTTGATAGCGGGAGAACAGATACGCAGTATTTT	CSVDSGRTDTQYF
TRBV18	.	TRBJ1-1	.	TGTGCCAGCTCACCTGGACAGATGAACACTGAAGCTTTCTTT	CASSPGQMNTEAFF
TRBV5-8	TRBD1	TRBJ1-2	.	TGTGCCAGCAGCCCCGGACAGGGAGTCTATGGCTACACCTTC	CASSPGQGVYGYTF
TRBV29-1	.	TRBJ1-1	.	TGCAGCGTAGGGGATACGGGCACTGAAGCTTTCTTT	CSVGDTGTEAFF
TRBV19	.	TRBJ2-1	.	TGTGCCAGTAGTATAAGTAGCTCCTACAATGAGCAGTTCTTC	CASSISSSYNEQFF
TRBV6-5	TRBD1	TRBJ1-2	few	TGTGCCAGCAGAATGCTGGACAGGGTTAACTATGGCTACACCTTC	CASRMLDRVNYGYTF
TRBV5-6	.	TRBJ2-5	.	TGTGCCAGCAGCTTGGCCAGTGAGACCCAGTACTTC	CASSLASETQYF
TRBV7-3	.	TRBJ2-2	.	TGTGCCAGCAGCCCGGGACTCAACACCGGGGAGCTGTTTTTT	CASSPGLNTGELFF
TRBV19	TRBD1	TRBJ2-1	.	TGTGCCAGTAGTAGGCCTGGGGACAGGGGATACAATGAGCAGTTCTTC	CASSRPGDRGYNEQFF
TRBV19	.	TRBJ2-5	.	TGTGCCAGTAGTAACAAGCAAGAGACCCAGTACTTC	CASSNKQETQYF
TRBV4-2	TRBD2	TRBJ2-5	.	TGTGCCAGCAGCCTCACTTTTTCTAGCGGGAGGCCCCGGGAGACCCAGTACTTC	CASSLTFSSGRPRETQYF
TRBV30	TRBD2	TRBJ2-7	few	TGTGCCTGGAGTAGCGGGAGGAAGAGGAACGAGCAGTACTTC	CAWSSGRKRNEQYF
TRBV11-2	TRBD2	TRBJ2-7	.	TGTGCCAGCAGCTCCCGACTAGCTTTGAACCACGAGCAGTACTTC	CASSSRLALNHEQYF
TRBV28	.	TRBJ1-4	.	TGTGCCAGCGGAATAACAGGGATCGCTAATGAAAAACTGTTTTTT	CASGITGIANEKLFF
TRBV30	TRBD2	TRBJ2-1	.	TGTGCCTGGAGTCATACCGAGACTAGCGGGAGCAACAATGAGCAGTTCTTC	CAWSHTETSGSNNEQFF
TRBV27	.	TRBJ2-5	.	TGTGCCAGCAGTTTAGGCAGAGGGGAGACCCAGTACTTC	CASSLGRGETQYF
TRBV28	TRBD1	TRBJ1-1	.	TGTGCCAGCAGACCTACCGGGACAGTAAACACTGAAGCTTTCTTT	CASRPTGTVNTEAFF
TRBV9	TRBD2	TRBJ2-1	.	TGTGCCAGCAGCCCCGCCCGGGAGGCCTACAATGAGCAGTTCTTC	CASSPAREAYNEQFF
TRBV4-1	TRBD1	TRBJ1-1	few	TGCGCCAGCAGCGCCCTACTCAGGGGGACTGAAGCTTTCTTT	CASSALLRGTEAFF
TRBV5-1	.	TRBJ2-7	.	TGCGCCAGCAGCCGCGGGGAGAGGGGCTACGAGCAGTACTTC	CASSRGERGYEQYF
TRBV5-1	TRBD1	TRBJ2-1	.	TGCGCCAGCAGCGGAGGGACAGGGGGAAATGAGCAGTTCTTC	CASSGGTGGNEQFF